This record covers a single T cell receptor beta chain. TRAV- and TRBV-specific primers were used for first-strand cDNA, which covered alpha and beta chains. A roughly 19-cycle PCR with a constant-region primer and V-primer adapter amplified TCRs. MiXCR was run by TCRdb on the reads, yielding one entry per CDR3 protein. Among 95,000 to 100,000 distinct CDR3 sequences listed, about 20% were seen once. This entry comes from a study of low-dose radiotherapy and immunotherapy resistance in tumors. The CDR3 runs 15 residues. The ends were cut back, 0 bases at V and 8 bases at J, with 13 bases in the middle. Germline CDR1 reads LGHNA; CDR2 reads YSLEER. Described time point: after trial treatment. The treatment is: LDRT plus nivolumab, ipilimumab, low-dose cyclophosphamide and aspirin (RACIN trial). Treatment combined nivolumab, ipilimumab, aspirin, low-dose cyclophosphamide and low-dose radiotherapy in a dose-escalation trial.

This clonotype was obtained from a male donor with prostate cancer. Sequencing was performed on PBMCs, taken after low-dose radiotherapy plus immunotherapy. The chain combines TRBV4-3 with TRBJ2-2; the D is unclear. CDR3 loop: CASSQEVQRRGELFF. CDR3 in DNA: TGCGCCAGCAGCCAAGAGGTCCAACGACGTGGGGAGCTGTTTTTT.